This TCR beta chain is from a study of T cell responses to AZD1222 COVID-19 vaccine. Profiled with immunoSEQ multiplex PCR; TCRdb holds only in-frame clones, not every one. The data contain about 110,000 clones, 92% of them singletons. The V gene lost 7 bases and the J gene lost 0 bases, with 22 bases spanning the gap. Germline lookup yields CDR1 SGDLS and CDR2 YYNGEE. The CDR3 length is 17 residues. The receptor's source is an adult who received the AZD1222 COVID-19 vaccine. The sequences come from peripheral blood, collected 28 days after the second AZD1222 dose. This chain uses TRBV9 with TRBJ1-1; D perhaps matches TRBD1 (5 bases). CDR3 DNA: TGTGCCAGCGGTGACCCCAAAACAGGTAGAATGAACACTGAAGCTTTCTTT. Translating it yields CASGDPKTGRMNTEAFF. Drawing the rest from reference TRBV9 and TRBJ1-1, the complete variable domain is DSGVTQTPKHLITATGQRVTLRCSPRSGDLSVYWYQQSLDQGLQFLIQYYNGEERAKGNILERFSAQQFPDLHSELNLSSLELGDSALYFCASGDPKTGRMNTEAFFGQGTRLTVV.